The clone carrying this T cell receptor beta chain was seen a few times. The antigen is undetermined. The table came from immunoSEQ multiplex PCR; TCRdb's copy has only in-frame clones and leaves some out. This sample has fewer than 15,000 clones, with 78% found just once. Time point noted: 2015-2016 season, pre-vaccination. V was pared by 4 bases and J by 10 bases, with 14 bases between. Germline V lookup: CDR1 GTSNPN, CDR2 SVGIG (reference sequence). The CDR3 extends over 13 amino acids. The data belong to a study of follicular helper T cells after annual influenza vaccination. The overall study: After each seasonal flu vaccination, blood came on days 0, 7 and 28.

The study's findings and limits: Recurrent ICOS+CD38+ cTfh clonotypes included tetramer and AIM influenza-specific ones. Day 7 ICOS+CD38+ clones were most often found later in ICOS-CD38- cTfh cells. Change in circulating plasmablasts correlated with ICOS+CD38+ cTfh clonality change.

The receptor's source is an adult who received the influenza vaccine. The sequencing used CXCR5- memory CD4+ T cells sorted from blood, collected on the day of influenza vaccination. The chain carries TRBV30 and TRBJ1-6; a weak D match, TRBD1 (5 bases). As DNA, the CDR3 is TGTGCCTGGACGACAGTTTTGGGGTCACCCCTCCACTTT. It is translated as CAWTTVLGSPLHF.